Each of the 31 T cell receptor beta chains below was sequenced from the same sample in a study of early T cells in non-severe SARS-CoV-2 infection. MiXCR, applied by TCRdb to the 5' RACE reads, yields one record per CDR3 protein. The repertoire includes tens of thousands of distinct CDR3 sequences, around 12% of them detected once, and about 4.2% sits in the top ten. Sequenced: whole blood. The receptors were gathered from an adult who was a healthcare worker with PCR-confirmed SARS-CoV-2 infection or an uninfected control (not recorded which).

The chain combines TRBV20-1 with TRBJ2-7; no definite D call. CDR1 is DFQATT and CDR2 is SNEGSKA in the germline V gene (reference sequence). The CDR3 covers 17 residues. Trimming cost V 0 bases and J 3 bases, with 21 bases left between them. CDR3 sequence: CSARDGPINWANYEQYF. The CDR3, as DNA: TGCAGTGCTAGAGATGGGCCTATAAATTGGGCTAACTACGAGCAGTACTTC.

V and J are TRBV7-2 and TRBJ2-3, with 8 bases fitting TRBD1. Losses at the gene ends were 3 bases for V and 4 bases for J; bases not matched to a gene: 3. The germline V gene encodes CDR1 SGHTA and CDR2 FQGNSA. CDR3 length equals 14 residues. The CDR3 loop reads CASSLDRAADTQYF. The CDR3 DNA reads TGTGCCAGCAGCTTGGACAGGGCTGCAGATACGCAGTATTTT.

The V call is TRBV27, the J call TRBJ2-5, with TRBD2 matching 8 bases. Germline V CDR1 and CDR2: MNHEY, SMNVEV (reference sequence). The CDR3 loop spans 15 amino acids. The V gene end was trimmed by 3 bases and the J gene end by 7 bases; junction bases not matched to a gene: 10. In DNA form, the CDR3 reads TGTGCCAGCAGTTTGTCTAGCGGGCCCAGGGGGACCCAGTACTTC. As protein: CASSLSSGPRGTQYF.

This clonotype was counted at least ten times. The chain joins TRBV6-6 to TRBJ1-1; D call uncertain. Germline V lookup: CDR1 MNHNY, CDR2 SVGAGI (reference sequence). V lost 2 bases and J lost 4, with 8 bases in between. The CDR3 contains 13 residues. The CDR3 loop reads CASSYTDATEAFF. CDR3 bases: TGTGCCAGCAGTTACACAGATGCCACTGAAGCTTTCTTT.

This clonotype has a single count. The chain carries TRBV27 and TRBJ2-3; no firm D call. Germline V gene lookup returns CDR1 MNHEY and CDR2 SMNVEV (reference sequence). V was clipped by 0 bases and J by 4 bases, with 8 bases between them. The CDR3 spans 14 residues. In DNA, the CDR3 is TGTGCCAGCAGTTTATCACGGGTCGCAGATACGCAGTATTTT. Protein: CASSLSRVADTQYF.

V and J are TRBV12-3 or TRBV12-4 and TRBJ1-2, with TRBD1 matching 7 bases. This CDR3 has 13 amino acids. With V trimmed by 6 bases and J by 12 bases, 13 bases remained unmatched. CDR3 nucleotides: TGTGCCAGCAGATCGACAGGGCGTGTTGGGGACACCTTC. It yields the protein CASRSTGRVGDTF.

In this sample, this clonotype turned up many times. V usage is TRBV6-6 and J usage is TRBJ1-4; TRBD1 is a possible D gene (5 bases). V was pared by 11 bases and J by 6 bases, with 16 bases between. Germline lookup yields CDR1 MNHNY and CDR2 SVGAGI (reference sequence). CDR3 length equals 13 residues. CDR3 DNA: TGTGCCGCACGGGGCGCCGCGGATGAAAAACTGTTTTTT. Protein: CAARGAADEKLFF.

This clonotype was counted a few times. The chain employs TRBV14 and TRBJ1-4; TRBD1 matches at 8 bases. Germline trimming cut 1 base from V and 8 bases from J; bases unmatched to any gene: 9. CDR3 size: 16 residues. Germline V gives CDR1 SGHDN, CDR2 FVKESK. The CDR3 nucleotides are TGTGCCAGCAGCCAAGTAGCCAGGGGGCTTCAAGAAAAACTGTTTTTT. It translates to CASSQVARGLQEKLFF.

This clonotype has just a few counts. For the CDR3, the DNA is TGTGCCAGCAGCTTAGGGACAGGGGCTAGCGAGCAGTACTTC. This gives the protein CASSLGTGASEQYF. The chain couples TRBV7-6 to TRBJ2-7, with 9 bases aligning to TRBD1. CDR3 length: 14 amino acids. V was pared by 1 base and J by 6 bases, with 4 bases of the junction left unmatched. CDR1 is SGHVS and CDR2 is FNYEAQ in the germline V gene. Together with reference TRBV7-6 and TRBJ2-7, the CDR3 gives the full variable domain: GAGVSQSPRYKVTKRGQDVALRCDPISGHVSLYWYRQALGQGPEFLTYFNYEAQQDKSGLPNDRFSAERPEGSISTLTIQRTEQRDSAMYRCASSLGTGASEQYFGPGTRLTVT.

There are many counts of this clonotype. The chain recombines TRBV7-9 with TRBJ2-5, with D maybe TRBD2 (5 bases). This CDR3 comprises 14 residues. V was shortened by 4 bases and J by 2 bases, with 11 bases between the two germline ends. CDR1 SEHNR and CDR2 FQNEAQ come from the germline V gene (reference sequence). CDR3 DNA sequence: TGTGCCAGCAGCTCGGGGAGCGGTCAAGAGACCCAGTACTTC. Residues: CASSSGSGQETQYF.

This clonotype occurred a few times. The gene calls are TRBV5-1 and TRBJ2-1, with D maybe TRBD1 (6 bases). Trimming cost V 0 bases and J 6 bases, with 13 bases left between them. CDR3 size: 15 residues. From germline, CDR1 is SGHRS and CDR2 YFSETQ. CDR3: CASSLEGRGFNEQFF. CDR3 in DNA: TGCGCCAGCAGCTTGGAAGGCAGGGGTTTCAATGAGCAGTTCTTC.

The CDR3 protein is CASSQGQQTYEQYF. The CDR3 DNA sequence: TGCGCCAGCAGCCAAGGGCAGCAAACCTACGAGCAGTACTTC. The chain is built from TRBV4-3 and TRBJ2-7; no firm D call. The V end lost 1 base, the J end lost 2 bases, and 9 bases lay between the germline ends. Germline V gives CDR1 LGHNA, CDR2 YSLEER. This CDR3 contains 14 residues.

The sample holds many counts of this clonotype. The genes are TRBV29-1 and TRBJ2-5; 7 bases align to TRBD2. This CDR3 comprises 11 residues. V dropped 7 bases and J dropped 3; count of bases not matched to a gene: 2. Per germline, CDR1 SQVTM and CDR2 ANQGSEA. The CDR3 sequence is CSGGLEETQYF. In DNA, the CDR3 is TGCAGCGGTGGACTAGAAGAGACCCAGTACTTC.

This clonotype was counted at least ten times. Here the CDR3 reads CASSSPHEQFF. Here the CDR3 DNA reads TGTGCCAGCAGCTCCCCTCATGAGCAGTTCTTC. This sequence joins TRBV7-9 and TRBJ2-1; D is unresolved. Trimming took off 4 bases at V and 8 bases at J, with 6 bases between the two ends. Germline V gene lookup returns CDR1 SEHNR and CDR2 FQNEAQ (reference sequence). CDR3 length: 11 residues. Filled out from reference TRBV7-9 and TRBJ2-1, the complete variable domain reads DTGVSQNPRHKITKRGQNVTFRCDPISEHNRLYWYRQTLGQGPEFLTYFQNEAQLEKSRLLSDRFSAERPKGSFSTLEIQRTEQGDSAMYLCASSSPHEQFFGPGTRLTVL.

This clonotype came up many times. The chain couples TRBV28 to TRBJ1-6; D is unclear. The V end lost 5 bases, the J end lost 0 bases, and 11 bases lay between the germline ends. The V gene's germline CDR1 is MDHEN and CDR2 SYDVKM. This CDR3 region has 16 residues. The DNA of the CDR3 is TGTGCCAGCAGTCCCACCGATAGCTCCTATAATTCACCCCTCCACTTT. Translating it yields CASSPTDSSYNSPLHF.

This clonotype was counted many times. The CDR3 region is CASSLGSNKAGELFF. The CDR3, as DNA: TGTGCCAGCAGTTTAGGGTCAAACAAGGCCGGGGAGCTGTTTTTT. The chain carries TRBV27 and TRBJ2-2; D uncertain. CDR3 length equals 15 residues. V was shortened by 2 bases and J by 6 bases, with 13 bases between the two germline ends. Germline V lookup: CDR1 MNHEY, CDR2 SMNVEV (reference sequence).

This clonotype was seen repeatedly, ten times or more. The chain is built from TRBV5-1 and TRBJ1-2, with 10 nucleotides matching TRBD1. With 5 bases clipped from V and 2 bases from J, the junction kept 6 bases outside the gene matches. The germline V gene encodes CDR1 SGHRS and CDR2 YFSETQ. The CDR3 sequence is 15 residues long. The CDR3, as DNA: TGCGCCAGCAGAATGGGACAGGGGCGGAACTATGGCTACACCTTC. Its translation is CASRMGQGRNYGYTF. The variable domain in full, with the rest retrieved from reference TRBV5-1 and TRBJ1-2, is KAGVTQTPRYLIKTRGQQVTLSCSPISGHRSVSWYQQTPGQGLQFLFEYFSETQRNKGNFPGRFSGRQFSNSRSEMNVSTLELGDSALYLCASRMGQGRNYGYTFGSGTRLTVV.

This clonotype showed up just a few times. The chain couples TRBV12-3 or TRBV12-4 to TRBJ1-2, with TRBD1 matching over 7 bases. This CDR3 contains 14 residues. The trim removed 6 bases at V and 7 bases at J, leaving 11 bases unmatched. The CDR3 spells CASSPGTARRGYTF. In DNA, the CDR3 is TGTGCCAGCAGCCCCGGGACAGCGCGTCGTGGCTACACCTTC.

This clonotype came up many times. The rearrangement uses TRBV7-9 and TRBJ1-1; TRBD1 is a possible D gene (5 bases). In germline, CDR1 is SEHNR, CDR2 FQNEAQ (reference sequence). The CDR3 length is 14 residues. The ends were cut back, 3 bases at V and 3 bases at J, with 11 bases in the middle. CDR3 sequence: CASSFRRGDTEAFF. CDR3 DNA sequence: TGTGCCAGCAGCTTCCGCAGAGGGGACACTGAAGCTTTCTTT.

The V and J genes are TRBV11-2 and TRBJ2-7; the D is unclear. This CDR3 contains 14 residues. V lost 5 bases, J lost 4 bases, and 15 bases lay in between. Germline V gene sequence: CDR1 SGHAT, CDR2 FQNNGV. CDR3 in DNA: TGTGCCAGCAGCACCGCGTATAGAGGTTACGAGCAGTACTTC. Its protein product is CASSTAYRGYEQYF.

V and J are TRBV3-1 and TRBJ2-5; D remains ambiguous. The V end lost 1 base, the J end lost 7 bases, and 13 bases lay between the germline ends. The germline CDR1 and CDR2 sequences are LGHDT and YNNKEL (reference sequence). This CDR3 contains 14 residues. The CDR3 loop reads CASSQVVLDLTQYF. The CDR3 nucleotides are TGTGCCAGCAGCCAAGTTGTCCTCGACTTGACCCAGTACTTC.

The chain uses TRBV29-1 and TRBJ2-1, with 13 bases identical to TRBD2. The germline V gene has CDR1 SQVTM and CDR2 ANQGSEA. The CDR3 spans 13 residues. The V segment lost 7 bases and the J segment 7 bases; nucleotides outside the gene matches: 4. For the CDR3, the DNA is TGCAGCGCCCGACTAGCGGGGGGTAATGAGCAGTTCTTC. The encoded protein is CSARLAGGNEQFF.

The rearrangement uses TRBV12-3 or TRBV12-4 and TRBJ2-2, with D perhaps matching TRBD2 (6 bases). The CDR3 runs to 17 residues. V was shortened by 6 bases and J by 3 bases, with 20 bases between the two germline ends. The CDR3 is CASRPDDGRGYTGELFF. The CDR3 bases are TGTGCCAGCAGACCCGACGACGGGAGAGGATACACCGGGGAGCTGTTTTTT.

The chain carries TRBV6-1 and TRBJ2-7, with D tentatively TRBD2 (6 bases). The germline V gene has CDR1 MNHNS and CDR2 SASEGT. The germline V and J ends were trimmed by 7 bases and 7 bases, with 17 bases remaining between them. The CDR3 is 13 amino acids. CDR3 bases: TGTGCCAGCACCGGGCGGAGGGTCGAGGAGCAGTACTTC. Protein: CASTGRRVEEQYF.

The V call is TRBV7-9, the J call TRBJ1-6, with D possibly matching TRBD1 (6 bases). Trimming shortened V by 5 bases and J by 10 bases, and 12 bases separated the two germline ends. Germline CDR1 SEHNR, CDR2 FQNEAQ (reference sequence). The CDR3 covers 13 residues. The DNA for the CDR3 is TGTGCCAGCAGCCTAACTGGGGGCTCACCCCTCCACTTT. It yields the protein CASSLTGGSPLHF.

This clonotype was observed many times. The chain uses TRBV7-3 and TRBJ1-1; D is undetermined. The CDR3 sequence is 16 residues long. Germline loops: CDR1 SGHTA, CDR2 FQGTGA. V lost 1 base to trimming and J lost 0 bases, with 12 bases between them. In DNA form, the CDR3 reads TGTGCCAGCAGCTTAAAGGAGAGACTTTTGAACACTGAAGCTTTCTTT. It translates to CASSLKERLLNTEAFF.

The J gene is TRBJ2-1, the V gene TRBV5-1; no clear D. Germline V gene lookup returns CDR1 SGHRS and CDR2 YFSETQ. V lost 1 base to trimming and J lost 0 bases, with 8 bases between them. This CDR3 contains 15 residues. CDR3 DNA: TGCGCCAGCAGCTTGCAGGAGAGCTCCTACAATGAGCAGTTCTTC. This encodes CASSLQESSYNEQFF.

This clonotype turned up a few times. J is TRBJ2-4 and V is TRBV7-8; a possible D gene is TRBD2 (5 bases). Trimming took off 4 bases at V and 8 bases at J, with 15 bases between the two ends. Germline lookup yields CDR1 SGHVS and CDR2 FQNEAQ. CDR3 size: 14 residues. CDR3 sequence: CASSSPGEGHIQYF. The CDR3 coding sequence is TGTGCCAGCAGCTCCCCCGGCGAGGGTCACATTCAGTACTTC.

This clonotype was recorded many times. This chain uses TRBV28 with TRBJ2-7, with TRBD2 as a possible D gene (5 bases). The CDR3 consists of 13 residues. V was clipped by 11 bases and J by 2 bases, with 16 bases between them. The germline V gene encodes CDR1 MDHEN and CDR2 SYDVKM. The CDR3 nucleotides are TGTGCCTCACGGACTCCTAGGACCTACGAGCAGTACTTC. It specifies CASRTPRTYEQYF. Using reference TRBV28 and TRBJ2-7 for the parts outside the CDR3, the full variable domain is DVKVTQSSRYLVKRTGEKVFLECVQDMDHENMFWYRQDPGLGLRLIYFSYDVKMKEKGDIPEGYSVSREKKERFSLILESASTNQTSMYLCASRTPRTYEQYFGPGTRLTVT.

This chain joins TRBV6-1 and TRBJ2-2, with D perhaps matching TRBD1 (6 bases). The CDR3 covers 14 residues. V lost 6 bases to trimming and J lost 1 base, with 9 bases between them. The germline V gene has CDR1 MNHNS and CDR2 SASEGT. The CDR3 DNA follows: TGTGCCAGCAGATGGGACAAGAACACCGGGGAGCTGTTTTTT. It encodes CASRWDKNTGELFF.

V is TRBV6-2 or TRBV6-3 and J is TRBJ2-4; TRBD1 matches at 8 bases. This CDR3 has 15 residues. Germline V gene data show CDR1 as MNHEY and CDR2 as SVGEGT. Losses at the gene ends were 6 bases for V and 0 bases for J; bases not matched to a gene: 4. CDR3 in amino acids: CASSSGGLAKNIQYF. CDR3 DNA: TGTGCCAGCAGCTCAGGGGGCCTAGCCAAAAACATTCAGTACTTC.